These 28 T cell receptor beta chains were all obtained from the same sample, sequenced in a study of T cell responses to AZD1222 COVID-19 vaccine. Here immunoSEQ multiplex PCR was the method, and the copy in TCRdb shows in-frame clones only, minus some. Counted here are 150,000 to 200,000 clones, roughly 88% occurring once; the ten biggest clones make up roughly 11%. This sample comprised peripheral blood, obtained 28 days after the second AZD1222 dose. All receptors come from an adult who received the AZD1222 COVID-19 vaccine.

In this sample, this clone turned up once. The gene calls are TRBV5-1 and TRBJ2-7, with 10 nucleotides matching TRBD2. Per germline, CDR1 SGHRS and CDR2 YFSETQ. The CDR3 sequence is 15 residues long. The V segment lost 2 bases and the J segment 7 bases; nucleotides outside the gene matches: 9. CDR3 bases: TGCGCCAGCAGCTTTCCCCTAGCGGGGGCGGGAGAGCAGTACTTC. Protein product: CASSFPLAGAGEQYF.

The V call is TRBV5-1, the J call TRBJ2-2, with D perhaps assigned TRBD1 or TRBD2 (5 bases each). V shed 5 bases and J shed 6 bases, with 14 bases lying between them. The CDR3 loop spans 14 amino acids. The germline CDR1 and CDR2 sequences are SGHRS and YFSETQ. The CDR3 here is CASRAGSRPGELFF. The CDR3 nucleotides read TGCGCCAGCAGAGCAGGGAGTAGGCCCGGGGAGCTGTTTTTT.

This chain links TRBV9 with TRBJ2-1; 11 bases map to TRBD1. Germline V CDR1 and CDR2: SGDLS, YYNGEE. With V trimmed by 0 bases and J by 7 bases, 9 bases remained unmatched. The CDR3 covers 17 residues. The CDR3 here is CASSVARLGTGGNEQFF. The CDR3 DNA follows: TGTGCCAGCAGCGTAGCTCGTTTAGGGACAGGGGGGAATGAGCAGTTCTTC.

This CDR3 is CASSLNGGNNEQFF. The CDR3 DNA follows: TGTGCCAGCAGCTTGAATGGAGGAAACAATGAGCAGTTCTTC. The rearrangement joins TRBV5-8 to TRBJ2-1; D possibly corresponds to TRBD2 (5 bases). This CDR3 is 14 amino acids long. With 1 base removed from V and 5 bases from J, the gap between germline ends came to 10 bases. Germline lookup yields CDR1 SGHTS and CDR2 YDEGEE.

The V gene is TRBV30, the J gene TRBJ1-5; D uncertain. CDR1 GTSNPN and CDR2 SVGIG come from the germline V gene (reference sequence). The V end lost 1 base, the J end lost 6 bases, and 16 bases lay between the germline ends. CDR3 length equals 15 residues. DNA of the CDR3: TGTGCCTGGAGTGAAGAAGGCAGAGTCATTCAGCCCCAGCATTTT. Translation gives CAWSEEGRVIQPQHF.

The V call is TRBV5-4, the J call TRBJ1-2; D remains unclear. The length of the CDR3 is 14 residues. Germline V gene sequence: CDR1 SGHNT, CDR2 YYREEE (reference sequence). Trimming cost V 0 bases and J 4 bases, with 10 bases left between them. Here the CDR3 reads CASSLDGLTYGYTF. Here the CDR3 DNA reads TGTGCCAGCAGCTTGGATGGGTTAACCTATGGCTACACCTTC.

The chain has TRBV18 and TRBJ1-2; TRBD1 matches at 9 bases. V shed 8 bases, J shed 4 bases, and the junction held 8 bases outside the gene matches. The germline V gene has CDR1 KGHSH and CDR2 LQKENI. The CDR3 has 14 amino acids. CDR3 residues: CASRTGGATYGYTF. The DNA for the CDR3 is TGTGCCAGCAGAACAGGGGGCGCGACCTATGGCTACACCTTC.

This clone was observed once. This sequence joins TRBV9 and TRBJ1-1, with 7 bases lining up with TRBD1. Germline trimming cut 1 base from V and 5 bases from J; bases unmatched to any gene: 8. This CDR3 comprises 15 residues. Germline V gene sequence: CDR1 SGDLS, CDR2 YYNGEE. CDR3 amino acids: CASSVLGGQGTEAFF. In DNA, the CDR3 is TGTGCCAGCAGCGTATTAGGGGGCCAGGGAACTGAAGCTTTCTTT.

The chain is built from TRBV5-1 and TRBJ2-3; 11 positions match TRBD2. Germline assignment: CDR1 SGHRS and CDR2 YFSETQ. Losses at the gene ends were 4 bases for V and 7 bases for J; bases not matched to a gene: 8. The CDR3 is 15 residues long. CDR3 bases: TGCGCCAGCAGCGTAGCGGGGGGGGCGATGAATACGCAGTATTTT. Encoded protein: CASSVAGGAMNTQYF.

This chain's CDR3 is CASSEQTGNYGYTF. The CDR3 DNA reads as TGTGCCAGTTCCGAACAGACAGGGAACTATGGCTACACCTTC. The gene calls are TRBV18 and TRBJ1-2; the match to TRBD1 covers 7 bases. Looked up from germline, CDR1 is KGHSH and CDR2 is LQKENI. This CDR3 spans 14 amino acids. Trimming took 9 bases from V and 2 from J; bases not matched to a gene: 9.

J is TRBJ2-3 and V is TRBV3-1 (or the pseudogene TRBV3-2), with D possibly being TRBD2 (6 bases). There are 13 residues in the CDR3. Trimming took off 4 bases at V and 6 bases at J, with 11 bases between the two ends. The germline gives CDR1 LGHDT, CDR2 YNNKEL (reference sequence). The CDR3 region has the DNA TGTGCCAGCAGCCCAGCGGGCCTCGATACGCAGTATTTT. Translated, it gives CASSPAGLDTQYF.

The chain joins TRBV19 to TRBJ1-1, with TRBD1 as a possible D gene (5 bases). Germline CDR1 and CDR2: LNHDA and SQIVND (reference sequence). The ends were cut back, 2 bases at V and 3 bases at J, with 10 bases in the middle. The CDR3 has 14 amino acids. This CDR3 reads CASSIFRGDTEAFF. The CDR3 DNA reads TGTGCCAGTAGTATATTTCGGGGGGACACTGAAGCTTTCTTT.

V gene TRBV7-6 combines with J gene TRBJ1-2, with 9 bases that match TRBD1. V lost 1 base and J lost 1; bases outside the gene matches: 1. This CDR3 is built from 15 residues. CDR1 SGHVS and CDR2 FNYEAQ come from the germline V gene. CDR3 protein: CASSLGTGVNYGYTF. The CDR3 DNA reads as TGTGCCAGCAGCTTAGGGACAGGGGTTAACTATGGCTACACCTTC.

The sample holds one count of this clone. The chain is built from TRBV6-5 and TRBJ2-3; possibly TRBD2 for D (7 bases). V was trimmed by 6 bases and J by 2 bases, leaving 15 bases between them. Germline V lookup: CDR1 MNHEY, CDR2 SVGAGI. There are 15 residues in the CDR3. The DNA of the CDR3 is TGTGCCAGCAGCGGGGCGGGGGCTGTCACAGATACGCAGTATTTT. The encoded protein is CASSGAGAVTDTQYF.

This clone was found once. The CDR3 DNA reads as TGCGCCAGCAGTGGACAGGGAAATTCACCCCTCCACTTT. This translates into CASSGQGNSPLHF. The chain has TRBV10-2 and TRBJ1-6; TRBD1 matches 7 bases. This CDR3 has 13 amino acids. Looked up from germline, CDR1 is WSHSY and CDR2 is SAAADI. V lost 4 bases to trimming and J lost 7 bases; unmatched junction nucleotides: 1.

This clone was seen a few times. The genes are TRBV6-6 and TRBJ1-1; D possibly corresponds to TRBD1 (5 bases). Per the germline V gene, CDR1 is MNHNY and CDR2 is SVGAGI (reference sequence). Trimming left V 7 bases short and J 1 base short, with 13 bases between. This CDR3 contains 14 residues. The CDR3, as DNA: TGTGCCAGCACCCGGAGGCAGGGGAACACTGAAGCTTTCTTT. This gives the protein CASTRRQGNTEAFF.

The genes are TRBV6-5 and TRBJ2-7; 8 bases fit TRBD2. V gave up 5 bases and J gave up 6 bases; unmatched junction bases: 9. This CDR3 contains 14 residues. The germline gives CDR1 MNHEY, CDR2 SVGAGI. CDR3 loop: CASSPAGVFGEQYF. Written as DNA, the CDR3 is TGTGCCAGCAGTCCAGCGGGGGTATTTGGCGAGCAGTACTTC.

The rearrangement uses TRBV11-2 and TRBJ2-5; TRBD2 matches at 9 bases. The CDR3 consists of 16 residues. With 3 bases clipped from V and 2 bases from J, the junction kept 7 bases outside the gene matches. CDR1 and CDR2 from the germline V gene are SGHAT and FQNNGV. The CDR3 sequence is CASSFRLAGRQETQYF. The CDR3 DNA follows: TGTGCCAGCAGCTTCCGGCTAGCGGGGAGACAAGAGACCCAGTACTTC.

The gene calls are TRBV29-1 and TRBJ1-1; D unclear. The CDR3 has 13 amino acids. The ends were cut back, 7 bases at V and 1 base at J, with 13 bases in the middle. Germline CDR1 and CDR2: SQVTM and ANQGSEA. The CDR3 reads CSGGMLQNTEAFF. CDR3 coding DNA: TGCAGCGGAGGGATGTTACAGAACACTGAAGCTTTCTTT.

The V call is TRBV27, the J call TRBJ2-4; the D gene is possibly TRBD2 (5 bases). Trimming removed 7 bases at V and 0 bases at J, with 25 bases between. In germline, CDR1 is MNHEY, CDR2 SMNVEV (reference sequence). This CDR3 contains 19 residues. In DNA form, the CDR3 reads TGTGCCAGCACCCCGGGGATGGGTCAGCCTTTTACAGCCAAAAACATTCAGTACTTC. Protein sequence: CASTPGMGQPFTAKNIQYF.

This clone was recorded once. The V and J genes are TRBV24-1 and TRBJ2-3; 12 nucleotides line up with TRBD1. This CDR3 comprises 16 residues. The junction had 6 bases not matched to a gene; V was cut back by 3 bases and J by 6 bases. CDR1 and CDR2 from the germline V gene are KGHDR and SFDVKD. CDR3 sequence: CATSDRDRGPGDTQYF. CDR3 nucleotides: TGTGCCACCAGTGATCGGGACAGGGGGCCAGGTGATACGCAGTATTTT.

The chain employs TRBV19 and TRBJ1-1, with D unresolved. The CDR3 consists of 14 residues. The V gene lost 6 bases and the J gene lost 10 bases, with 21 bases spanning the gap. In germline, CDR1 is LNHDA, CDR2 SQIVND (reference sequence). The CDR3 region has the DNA TGTGCCAGTAGCAACGACCCGGTCACATACCGAGCTTTCTTT. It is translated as CASSNDPVTYRAFF.

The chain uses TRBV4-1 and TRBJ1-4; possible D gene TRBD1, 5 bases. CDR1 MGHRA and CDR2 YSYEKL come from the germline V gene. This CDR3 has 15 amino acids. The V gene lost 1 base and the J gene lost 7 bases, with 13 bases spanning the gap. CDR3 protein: CASSQVLGGREKLFF. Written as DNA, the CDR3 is TGCGCCAGCAGCCAAGTATTGGGGGGTCGTGAAAAACTGTTTTTT.

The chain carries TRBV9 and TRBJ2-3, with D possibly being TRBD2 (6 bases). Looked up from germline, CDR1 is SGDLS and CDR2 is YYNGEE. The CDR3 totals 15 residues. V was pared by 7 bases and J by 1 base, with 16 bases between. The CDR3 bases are TGTGCCAGCGCCAGCGGGTTCCCCCGCACAGATACGCAGTATTTT. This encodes CASASGFPRTDTQYF.

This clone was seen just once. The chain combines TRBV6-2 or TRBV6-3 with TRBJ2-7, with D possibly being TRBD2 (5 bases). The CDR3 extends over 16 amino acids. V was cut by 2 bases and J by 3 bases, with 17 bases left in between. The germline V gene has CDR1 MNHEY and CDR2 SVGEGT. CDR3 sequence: CASSYDPGTSFYEQYF. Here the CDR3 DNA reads TGTGCCAGCAGTTACGACCCGGGAACCTCTTTCTACGAGCAGTACTTC.

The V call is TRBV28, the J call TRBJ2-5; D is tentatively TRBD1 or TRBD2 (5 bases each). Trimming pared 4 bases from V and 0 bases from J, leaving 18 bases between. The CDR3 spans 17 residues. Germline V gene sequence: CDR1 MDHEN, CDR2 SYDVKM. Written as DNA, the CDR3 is TGTGCCAGCAGTTCCCCGACCCGGGGACGGAACCAAGAGACCCAGTACTTC. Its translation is CASSSPTRGRNQETQYF. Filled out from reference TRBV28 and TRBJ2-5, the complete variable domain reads DVKVTQSSRYLVKRTGEKVFLECVQDMDHENMFWYRQDPGLGLRLIYFSYDVKMKEKGDIPEGYSVSREKKERFSLILESASTNQTSMYLCASSSPTRGRNQETQYFGPGTRLLVL.

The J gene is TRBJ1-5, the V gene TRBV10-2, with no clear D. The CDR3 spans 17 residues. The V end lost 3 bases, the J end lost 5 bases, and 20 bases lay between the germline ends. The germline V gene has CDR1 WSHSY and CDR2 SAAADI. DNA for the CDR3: TGCGCCAGCAGTGACCCAGGCCCTAACAGTTATGATCAGCCCCAGCATTTT. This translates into CASSDPGPNSYDQPQHF.

The CDR3 spells CASSHGGFGPQETQYF. In nucleotides, the CDR3 is TGCGCCAGCAGCCACGGGGGGTTTGGTCCCCAAGAGACCCAGTACTTC. The chain recombines TRBV5-1 with TRBJ2-5; 7 bases map to TRBD2. Germline lookup yields CDR1 SGHRS and CDR2 YFSETQ. This CDR3 contains 16 residues. V trimming: 4 bases; J trimming: 1 base; junction bases outside the gene matches: 10.